The 27 T cell receptor beta chains in this list originate from one sample, sequenced in a study of OX40 agonist ivuxolimab in advanced cancers. Profiling relied on immunoSEQ multiplex PCR, and the TCRdb table lists in-frame clones only, not all of them. The sample holds some 50,000 clones, 88% seen once. The input for sequencing was CD4+ or CD8+ T cells sorted from blood, taken in a trial of the OX40 agonist ivuxolimab. These receptors were taken from an adult with an advanced solid tumor such as melanoma, head and neck, liver or kidney cancer.

This chain uses TRBV5-1 with TRBJ2-7; TRBD1 matches at 9 bases. The J segment lost 2 bases and the V segment lost 4 bases, leaving 4 bases of the junction unmatched. Per germline, CDR1 SGHRS and CDR2 YFSETQ. This CDR3 region has 14 residues. The CDR3 is CASSGTGITYEQYF. The CDR3 coding sequence is TGCGCCAGCAGCGGGACAGGGATCACCTACGAGCAGTACTTC.

The chain joins TRBV5-4 to TRBJ2-7, with 10 bases aligning to TRBD1. The trim removed 4 bases at V and 5 bases at J, leaving 9 bases unmatched. Germline V CDR1 and CDR2: SGHNT, YYREEE (reference sequence). This CDR3 spans 15 amino acids. CDR3 coding DNA: TGTGCCAGCAGCGTGCCGGGACAGGGGATCGACGAGCAGTACTTC. It specifies CASSVPGQGIDEQYF.

The CDR3 loop reads CASSIQSGTPYNEQFF. The CDR3 DNA sequence: TGTGCCAGTAGTATCCAAAGCGGGACCCCCTACAATGAGCAGTTCTTC. The J gene is TRBJ2-1, the V gene TRBV19; 7 bases match TRBD2. From germline, CDR1 is LNHDA and CDR2 SQIVND (reference sequence). The CDR3 is 16 residues long. The J segment lost 2 bases and the V segment lost 3 bases, leaving 7 bases of the junction unmatched. Full variable domain (rest looked up from reference TRBV19 and TRBJ2-1): DGGITQSPKYLFRKEGQNVTLSCEQNLNHDAMYWYRQDPGQGLRLIYYSQIVNDFQKGDIAEGYSVSREKKESFPLTVTSAQKNPTAFYLCASSIQSGTPYNEQFFGPGTRLTVL.

The chain recombines TRBV5-1 with TRBJ1-1; D is uncertain. Germline CDR1 SGHRS, CDR2 YFSETQ. The CDR3 consists of 13 residues. Between the trimmed V and J ends, which lost 4 bases and 3 bases, there was a span of 10 bases. Here the CDR3 reads CASSAGPDTEAFF. The CDR3 DNA follows: TGCGCCAGCAGCGCGGGCCCGGACACTGAAGCTTTCTTT.

The sample holds one count of this clone. This rearrangement joins TRBV5-5 to TRBJ1-5; maybe TRBD1 (5 bases). The germline V and J ends were trimmed by 4 bases and 3 bases, with 14 bases remaining between them. This CDR3 spans 15 amino acids. The germline V gene has CDR1 SGHKS and CDR2 YYEKEE (reference sequence). This CDR3 is CASSLYTGTNQPQHF. CDR3 DNA sequence: TGTGCCAGCAGCCTATATACAGGAACCAATCAGCCCCAGCATTTT.

The genes are TRBV7-9 and TRBJ1-1; 9 bases map to TRBD1. CDR3 length: 16 amino acids. Germline loops: CDR1 SEHNR, CDR2 FQNEAQ (reference sequence). The trim removed 2 bases at V and 1 base at J, leaving 5 bases unmatched. CDR3 residues: CASSLRPGQGNTEAFF. The CDR3, as DNA: TGTGCCAGCAGCTTAAGGCCGGGACAGGGGAACACTGAAGCTTTCTTT.

The V gene is TRBV5-1, the J gene TRBJ2-1; 10 positions match TRBD2. Germline V gene data show CDR1 as SGHRS and CDR2 as YFSETQ. The CDR3 runs 14 residues. Losses at the gene ends were 0 bases for V and 9 bases for J; bases not matched to a gene: 3. CDR3 DNA: TGCGCCAGCAGCTTGGGCTCTAGCGGGAGTGAGCAGTTCTTC. Amino acids: CASSLGSSGSEQFF.

V is TRBV28 and J is TRBJ1-2; D gene unclear. The CDR3 is 12 residues long. With 6 bases removed from V and 0 bases from J, the gap between germline ends came to 5 bases. Per the germline V gene, CDR1 is MDHEN and CDR2 is SYDVKM. CDR3 DNA: TGTGCCAGCAGCCTTACTAACTATGGCTACACCTTC. This translates into CASSLTNYGYTF.

This sequence joins TRBV30 and TRBJ2-5, with TRBD1 matching 7 bases. V trimming: 1 base; J trimming: 3 bases; junction bases outside the gene matches: 5. The germline V gene encodes CDR1 GTSNPN and CDR2 SVGIG (reference sequence). CDR3 size: 14 residues. CDR3: CAWSGDRGKETQYF. CDR3 nucleotide sequence: TGTGCCTGGAGTGGGGACAGAGGTAAAGAGACCCAGTACTTC. The full variable domain, in which reference TRBV30 and TRBJ2-5 provide the parts outside the CDR3, is SQTIHQWPATLVQPVGSPLSLECTVEGTSNPNLYWYRQAAGRGLQLLFYSVGIGQISSEVPQNLSASRPQDRQFILSSKKLLLSDSGFYLCAWSGDRGKETQYFGPGTRLLVL.

The chain links TRBV6-5 to TRBJ2-1; 13 bases are shared with TRBD2. This CDR3 has 15 residues. V lost 7 bases, J lost 5 bases, and 5 bases stayed unmatched. From germline, CDR1 is MNHEY and CDR2 SVGAGI. The CDR3 DNA is TGTGCCAGCAAAACCGGGACTAGCGGGAACAATGAGCAGTTCTTC. This translates into CASKTGTSGNNEQFF.

The J gene is TRBJ1-2, the V gene TRBV4-2, with D perhaps matching TRBD1 (6 bases). This CDR3 contains 14 residues. Germline assignment: CDR1 LGHNA and CDR2 YNFKEQ. The V gene lost 0 bases and the J gene lost 6 bases, with 11 bases spanning the gap. The CDR3 loop is CASSQDAGEDGYTF. CDR3 nucleotide sequence: TGTGCCAGCAGCCAAGATGCAGGGGAGGATGGCTACACCTTC.

This clone has a single count. The genes are TRBV6-1 and TRBJ2-3; 10 nucleotides line up with TRBD1. Germline-derived CDR1 and CDR2 are MNHNS and SASEGT. The CDR3 loop spans 17 amino acids. With V trimmed by 4 bases and J by 0 bases, 7 bases remained unmatched. The CDR3 DNA reads TGTGCCAGCAGTGGACGGACAGGGGGAAGTAGCACAGATACGCAGTATTTT. Encoded protein: CASSGRTGGSSTDTQYF.

This clone appeared once. The V gene is TRBV20-1, the J gene TRBJ1-1; D gene unclear. Germline-derived CDR1 and CDR2 are DFQATT and SNEGSKA (reference sequence). This CDR3 contains 11 residues. Trimming shortened V by 4 bases and J by 1 base, and 4 bases separated the two germline ends. The CDR3 bases are TGCAGTGCTACTCAGAACACTGAAGCTTTCTTT. This sequence encodes CSATQNTEAFF.

J is TRBJ2-1 and V is TRBV27, with unresolved D. Trimming pared 6 bases from V and 2 bases from J, leaving 20 bases between. From germline, CDR1 is MNHEY and CDR2 SMNVEV (reference sequence). This CDR3 comprises 17 residues. CDR3 sequence: CASRHPLTAPTYNEQFF. The CDR3 nucleotides are TGTGCCAGCAGGCACCCCTTGACCGCCCCCACCTACAATGAGCAGTTCTTC.

Only one count was recorded for this clone. V is TRBV28 and J is TRBJ2-3; D remains ambiguous. Trimming took 4 bases from V and 2 from J, leaving 7 bases between them. Germline lookup yields CDR1 MDHEN and CDR2 SYDVKM. The CDR3 has 13 amino acids. In nucleotides, the CDR3 is TGTGCCAGCAGTTCAGTAAACACAGATACGCAGTATTTT. Residues: CASSSVNTDTQYF. The full variable domain, completed using reference TRBV28 and TRBJ2-3, is DVKVTQSSRYLVKRTGEKVFLECVQDMDHENMFWYRQDPGLGLRLIYFSYDVKMKEKGDIPEGYSVSREKKERFSLILESASTNQTSMYLCASSSVNTDTQYFGPGTRLTVL.

The CDR3 is CASSLQGTYSNQPQHF. CDR3 in DNA: TGTGCCAGCAGTTTACAGGGGACGTATAGCAATCAGCCCCAGCATTTT. The genes are TRBV6-5 and TRBJ1-5; 7 bases are a match to TRBD1. Germline V CDR1 and CDR2: MNHEY, SVGAGI. This CDR3 is 16 amino acids long. The V gene end was trimmed by 4 bases and the J gene end by 0 bases; junction bases not matched to a gene: 6.

The chain employs TRBV6-1 and TRBJ2-2, with D possibly being TRBD1 (6 bases). The CDR3 runs to 15 residues. Trimming pared 5 bases from V and 2 bases from J, leaving 12 bases between. CDR1 is MNHNS and CDR2 is SASEGT in the germline V gene. In nucleotides, the CDR3 is TGTGCCAGCAGTCGGGACACCAAAAACACCGGGGAGCTGTTTTTT. Translating gives CASSRDTKNTGELFF.

This clone was detected only once. The chain links TRBV7-9 to TRBJ2-7; a possible D gene is TRBD1 (6 bases). V lost 5 bases and J lost 3, with 11 bases in between. The germline V gene encodes CDR1 SEHNR and CDR2 FQNEAQ (reference sequence). The CDR3 is 13 amino acids. Here the CDR3 DNA reads TGTGCCAGCAGCCCGACGACAGGCTACGAGCAGTACTTC. This translates into CASSPTTGYEQYF.

The chain recombines TRBV28 with TRBJ1-2, with D hard to call. The CDR3 is 15 residues long. V lost 6 bases and J lost 2, with 16 bases in between. CDR1 is MDHEN, CDR2 SYDVKM, per germline. This CDR3 reads CASSPSATGNYGYTF. CDR3 nucleotides: TGTGCCAGCAGCCCAAGTGCTACGGGGAACTATGGCTACACCTTC.

The chain uses TRBV7-9 and TRBJ1-4; D not certain. Trimming removed 2 bases at V and 0 bases at J, with 13 bases between. CDR3 size: 17 residues. Germline CDR1 and CDR2: SEHNR and FQNEAQ (reference sequence). The CDR3 coding sequence is TGTGCCAGCAGCTTAAAGATCGCGGGTGCAACTAATGAAAAACTGTTTTTT. The encoded protein is CASSLKIAGATNEKLFF.

This clone appeared a single time. This sequence joins TRBV29-1 and TRBJ2-3; D is perhaps TRBD2 (6 bases). The CDR3 has 14 amino acids. Germline CDR1 is SQVTM and CDR2 is ANQGSEA. V was clipped by 3 bases and J by 2 bases, with 12 bases between them. In DNA, the CDR3 is TGCAGCGTTGATGCGGGGTCAACCACAGATACGCAGTATTTT. It yields the protein CSVDAGSTTDTQYF.

In this sample, this clone turned up once. The V and J genes are TRBV4-2 and TRBJ2-3; 7 nucleotides match TRBD2. The CDR3 extends over 18 amino acids. Germline CDR1 and CDR2: LGHNA and YNFKEQ. V dropped 0 bases and J dropped 1; count of bases not matched to a gene: 10. The CDR3 bases are TGTGCCAGCAGCCAAGATCCCCAGGCGGGAGTCCGCACAGATACGCAGTATTTT. It specifies CASSQDPQAGVRTDTQYF.

This chain connects TRBV25-1 to TRBJ2-1; 7 nucleotides align to TRBD1. The CDR3 contains 15 residues. V gave up 3 bases and J gave up 6 bases; unmatched junction bases: 8. The germline gives CDR1 MGHDK, CDR2 SYGVNS. CDR3: CASSDQGVGVNEQFF. The DNA of the CDR3 is TGTGCCAGCAGTGACCAGGGGGTGGGGGTCAATGAGCAGTTCTTC.

The V call is TRBV5-1, the J call TRBJ2-1; TRBD1 matches at 8 bases. V lost 4 bases and J lost 8; bases outside the gene matches: 5. From germline, CDR1 is SGHRS and CDR2 YFSETQ. This CDR3 is 13 amino acids long. In nucleotides, the CDR3 is TGCGCCAGCAGCGAGCAGGGGGCCTATGAGCAGTTCTTC. Its translation is CASSEQGAYEQFF.

The rearrangement links TRBV19 to TRBJ2-1; 13 nucleotides line up with TRBD2. CDR3 length: 16 amino acids. CDR1 LNHDA and CDR2 SQIVND come from the germline V gene (reference sequence). The V and J ends lost 7 bases and 3 bases, in that order; junction bases with no gene match: 6. For the CDR3, the DNA is TGTGCCAGTACCCCTAGACTAGCGGGAGGCTACAATGAGCAGTTCTTC. Protein sequence: CASTPRLAGGYNEQFF.

The rearrangement joins TRBV18 to TRBJ2-5; maybe TRBD1 (5 bases). Gene TRBJ2-7 matches the end of the DNA better, so the J call may be wrong. This CDR3 spans 14 amino acids. CDR1 KGHSH and CDR2 LQKENI come from the germline V gene. Here the CDR3 DNA reads TGTGCCAGCTCACCACGACAGACAGACTACGAGCAGTACTTC. The encoded protein is CASSPRQTDYEQYF.

The chain couples TRBV30 to TRBJ2-3; 7 positions match TRBD2. Germline V lookup: CDR1 GTSNPN, CDR2 SVGIG (reference sequence). The CDR3 length is 15 residues. J gave up 1 base and V 0 bases, and 4 bases lay outside the gene matches. The chain's CDR3 is CAWSVGLAGTDTQYF. DNA for the CDR3: TGTGCCTGGAGTGTCGGCCTAGCGGGCACAGATACGCAGTATTTT.